This TCR beta chain was sequenced during a study of identical twins. V was pared by 1 base and J by 4 bases, with 10 bases between. There are 14 residues in the CDR3. The germline CDR1 and CDR2 sequences are SGHTA and FQGNSA. MiXCR, run by TCRdb on the 5' RACE reads, gives a single entry per CDR3 protein. Of roughly 1,500,000 distinct CDR3 sequences in the sample, under 35% were seen once. This TCR was recovered from a newborn girl in good health. The chain joins TRBV7-2 to TRBJ2-5; the D gene is possibly TRBD2 (5 bases). The sequenced material came from cord blood. CDR3 residues: CASSLEASIETQYF. The DNA of the CDR3 is TGTGCCAGCAGCTTAGAGGCTAGCATAGAGACCCAGTACTTC.